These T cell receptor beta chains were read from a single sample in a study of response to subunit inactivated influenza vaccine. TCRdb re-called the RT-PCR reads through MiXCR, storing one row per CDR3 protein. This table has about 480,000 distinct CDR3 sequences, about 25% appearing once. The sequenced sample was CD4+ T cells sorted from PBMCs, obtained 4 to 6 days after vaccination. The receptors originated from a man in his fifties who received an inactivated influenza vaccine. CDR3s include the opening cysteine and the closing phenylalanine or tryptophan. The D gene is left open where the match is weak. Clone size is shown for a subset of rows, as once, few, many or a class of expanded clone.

CASNPTSGRAIEQFF | TGTGCCAGCAACCCGACTAGCGGGAGGGCGATTGAGCAGTTCTTC | TRBJ2-1 | . | TRBV11-2 | TRBD2
CASSPRRRSYGYTF | TGTGCCAGCAGCCCCCGACGCAGAAGCTATGGCTACACCTTC | TRBJ1-2 | few | TRBV7-2 | .
CASSYSSAYGYTF | TGTGCCAGCAGTTACTCGTCTGCCTATGGCTACACCTTC | TRBJ1-2 | . | TRBV6-5 | .
CASSPMGGVSYEQYF | TGTGCCAGCAGCCCGATGGGTGGGGTCTCCTACGAGCAGTACTTC | TRBJ2-7 | few | TRBV7-9 | .
CASSLLGDSYNSPLHF | TGTGCCAGCAGCTTATTGGGGGACAGCTATAATTCACCCCTCCACTTT | TRBJ1-6 | . | TRBV7-3 | TRBD1
CASSQDRAQGTYNEQFF | TGCGCCAGCAGCCAAGATCGGGCCCAGGGAACCTACAATGAGCAGTTCTTC | TRBJ2-1 | few | TRBV4-3 | .
CSARDSAGSMFQQYF | TGCAGTGCTAGAGATTCGGCAGGGAGTATGTTCCAGCAGTACTTC | TRBJ2-7 | . | TRBV20-1 | .
CSARFFAAVGEQFF | TGCAGTGCTAGGTTCTTCGCCGCCGTCGGTGAGCAGTTCTTC | TRBJ2-1 | . | TRBV20-1 | .
CASSLREPETQYF | TGCGCCAGCAGCCTCCGGGAGCCGGAGACCCAGTACTTC | TRBJ2-5 | few | TRBV5-1 | .
CASSVGRSNEKLFF | TGTGCCAGCAGCGTGGGACGGTCTAATGAAAAACTGTTTTTT | TRBJ1-4 | few | TRBV7-9 | .
CASSLYGPGETQYF | TGTGCCAGCAGTTTATACGGTCCGGGAGAGACCCAGTACTTC | TRBJ2-5 | . | TRBV12-3/TRBV12-4 | .
CASSPNFLRTDTQYF | TGTGCCAGCAGCCCAAACTTTCTCCGCACAGATACGCAGTATTTT | TRBJ2-3 | few | TRBV7-8 | .
CASSVMDLNEQFF | TGTGCCAGCAGTGTAATGGACTTAAATGAGCAGTTCTTC | TRBJ2-1 | few | TRBV6-2/TRBV6-3 | .
CSASQVVGNTEAFF | TGCAGTGCTAGTCAGGTTGTAGGGAACACTGAAGCTTTCTTT | TRBJ1-1 | . | TRBV20-1 | .
CASRGGGGGGELFF | TGTGCCAGCAGAGGCGGAGGGGGTGGCGGGGAGCTGTTTTTT | TRBJ2-2 | once | TRBV5-6 | .
CASSFHLGGGRYNEQFF | TGTGCCAGCAGTTTCCACCTGGGGGGCGGGAGATACAATGAGCAGTTCTTC | TRBJ2-1 | . | TRBV28 | .
CASRGTGAVRHEQFF | TGTGCCAGCAGGGGGACGGGTGCAGTACGCCATGAGCAGTTCTTC | TRBJ2-1 | . | TRBV28 | .
CASSYPQGVSPLHF | TGTGCCAGCAGTTACCCACAGGGGGTTTCACCCCTCCACTTT | TRBJ1-6 | . | TRBV6-2/TRBV6-3 | TRBD1
CAISGLAGSGLGTDTQYF | TGTGCCATCAGTGGCCTAGCGGGAAGCGGGTTGGGCACAGATACGCAGTATTTT | TRBJ2-3 | few | TRBV10-3 | TRBD2
CAWSVGRTARGNQPQHF | TGTGCCTGGAGTGTAGGCCGGACAGCCCGGGGCAATCAGCCCCAGCATTTT | TRBJ1-5 | . | TRBV30 | .
CASSLGKLKLAGGNSYNEQFF | TGTGCCAGCAGCTTAGGCAAGTTGAAGCTAGCGGGGGGGAACTCCTACAATGAGCAGTTCTTC | TRBJ2-1 | . | TRBV7-2 | TRBD2
CASSASGTTYNEQFF | TGTGCCAGCAGTGCCTCCGGGACTACGTACAATGAGCAGTTCTTC | TRBJ2-1 | once | TRBV12-3/TRBV12-4 | TRBD2
CASSLAHGWLETQYF | TGTGCCAGCAGCTTAGCGCATGGGTGGCTAGAGACCCAGTACTTC | TRBJ2-5 | few | TRBV7-2 | .
CASTIGGTVAQYF | TGTGCCAGTACCATTGGCGGGACGGTGGCCCAGTACTTC | TRBJ2-5 | . | TRBV7-9 | .
CASSPPGQGGQPQHF | TGTGCCAGCTCACCACCTGGACAGGGTGGTCAGCCCCAGCATTTT | TRBJ1-5 | . | TRBV18 | TRBD1
CASSPGTGGTETQYF | TGTGCCAGCAGCCCCGGGACAGGGGGGACTGAGACCCAGTACTTC | TRBJ2-5 | few | TRBV4-2 | TRBD1
CASSLDGPSYNEQFF | TGTGCCAGCAGTTTGGACGGGCCTTCCTACAATGAGCAGTTCTTC | TRBJ2-1 | . | TRBV28 | .
CASSSYRVETQYF | TGTGCCAGCAGCTCCTACAGGGTTGAGACCCAGTACTTC | TRBJ2-5 | . | TRBV5-6 | .
CASSRTSGGTHNEQFF | TGTGCCAGCAGCCGTACTAGCGGGGGAACTCACAATGAGCAGTTCTTC | TRBJ2-1 | few | TRBV7-9 | TRBD2
CASSNRVQETQYF | TGTGCCAGCAGCAACCGGGTCCAAGAGACCCAGTACTTC | TRBJ2-5 | few | TRBV7-2 | .
CASSLDFAVRGDTQYF | TGTGCCAGCAGCCTAGATTTCGCGGTGCGTGGAGATACGCAGTATTTT | TRBJ2-3 | . | TRBV5-6 | .
CASSYRGSSYEKYF | TGTGCCAGCAGCTACAGGGGGAGCTCCTACGAGAAGTACTTC | TRBJ2-7 | . | TRBV7-8 | TRBD1
CASSGRSGTYSYEQYF | TGTGCCAGCAGTGGCCGTTCCGGGACATACTCCTACGAGCAGTACTTC | TRBJ2-7 | . | TRBV12-3/TRBV12-4 | .
CASSLLAGGLSSYEQYF | TGTGCCAGCAGCTTGTTAGCGGGAGGGCTTAGCTCCTACGAGCAGTACTTC | TRBJ2-7 | . | TRBV7-3 | TRBD2
CSLIRAHEQFF | TGCAGTTTAATAAGGGCCCATGAGCAGTTCTTC | TRBJ2-1 | few | TRBV20-1 | .
CASSLARSGMLWQPQHF | TGTGCCAGCAGTTTAGCGCGGTCTGGGATGTTATGGCAGCCCCAGCATTTT | TRBJ1-5 | few | TRBV12-3/TRBV12-4 | .